The 21 T cell receptor beta chains reported below all come from one sample, sequenced in a study of CD8 T cells in Susac syndrome. RNA totalling about 0.5 to 1 ug underwent reverse transcription with random hexamers. One entry per CDR3 protein, called by TCRdb with MiXCR from the immunoSEQ multiplex PCR reads. Here the sample spans about 130,000 distinct CDR3 sequences, about 95% being singletons. Material: CD8+ T cells from PBMCs. These receptors were obtained from a human donor with Susac syndrome.

The CDR3 spells CSASSGRAYNEQFF. In DNA, the CDR3 is TGCAGTGCTAGTAGCGGGAGGGCCTACAATGAGCAGTTCTTC. J is TRBJ2-1 and V is TRBV20-1; TRBD2 matches at 11 bases. There are 14 residues in the CDR3. Germline loops: CDR1 DFQATT, CDR2 SNEGSKA (reference sequence). V gave up 3 bases and J gave up 2 bases; unmatched junction bases: 0.

V and J are TRBV5-1 and TRBJ2-3, with D perhaps TRBD1 (5 bases). The germline V gene has CDR1 SGHRS and CDR2 YFSETQ. The CDR3 loop spans 15 amino acids. The V end was cut by 0 bases, the J end by 1 base, with 9 bases between. CDR3 nucleotides: TGCGCCAGCAGCTTGGTCACCAGGGGCACAGATACGCAGTATTTT. Protein product: CASSLVTRGTDTQYF.

The chain couples TRBV13 to TRBJ1-3; tentative D call: TRBD1 (6 bases). V gave up 5 bases and J gave up 1 base, with 9 bases separating them. CDR1 PRHDT and CDR2 FYEKMQ come from the germline V gene (reference sequence). This CDR3 comprises 14 residues. CDR3 in DNA: TGTGCCAGCAGCACGGGACAATCTGGAAACACCATATATTTT. Translated: CASSTGQSGNTIYF.

V and J are TRBV5-1 and TRBJ1-2, with D tentatively TRBD1 (5 bases). The CDR3 has 14 residues. Germline lookup yields CDR1 SGHRS and CDR2 YFSETQ. V was trimmed by 1 base and J by 6 bases, leaving 13 bases between them. The CDR3 region is CASSLSSGANGYTF. The DNA of the CDR3 is TGCGCCAGCAGCTTGTCCAGCGGGGCTAATGGCTACACCTTC. Full variable domain (missing parts from reference TRBV5-1 and TRBJ1-2): KAGVTQTPRYLIKTRGQQVTLSCSPISGHRSVSWYQQTPGQGLQFLFEYFSETQRNKGNFPGRFSGRQFSNSRSEMNVSTLELGDSALYLCASSLSSGANGYTFGSGTRLTVV.

This chain connects TRBV4-1 to TRBJ2-1, with 8 positions matching TRBD2. The germline CDR1 and CDR2 sequences are MGHRA and YSYEKL. The J segment lost 4 bases and the V segment lost 0 bases, leaving 8 bases of the junction unmatched. The CDR3 runs to 17 residues. CDR3 amino acids: CASSQELAGGEYNEQFF. The DNA of the CDR3 is TGCGCCAGCAGCCAAGAGCTAGCGGGCGGCGAGTACAATGAGCAGTTCTTC.

The V and J genes are TRBV19 and TRBJ1-5, with D possibly matching TRBD1 (6 bases). V lost 4 bases to trimming and J lost 7 bases, with 14 bases between them. This CDR3 region has 14 residues. The germline CDR1 and CDR2 sequences are LNHDA and SQIVND (reference sequence). The CDR3 nucleotides are TGTGCCAGTAGTAGGGACACGTTCAGACAGCCCCAGCATTTT. It encodes CASSRDTFRQPQHF. The whole variable domain, filled in from reference TRBV19 and TRBJ1-5, reads DGGITQSPKYLFRKEGQNVTLSCEQNLNHDAMYWYRQDPGQGLRLIYYSQIVNDFQKGDIAEGYSVSREKKESFPLTVTSAQKNPTAFYLCASSRDTFRQPQHFGDGTRLSIL.

The chain recombines TRBV2 with TRBJ2-1; D remains ambiguous. The CDR3 spans 13 residues. Trimming stripped 9 bases from V and 6 bases from J, with 15 bases between. The V gene's germline CDR1 is SNHLY and CDR2 FYNNEI. For the CDR3, the DNA is TGTGCCAGTTGCTTCTCAACTCTCAATGAGCAGTTCTTC. Its protein is CASCFSTLNEQFF. The variable domain in full, with the rest retrieved from reference TRBV2 and TRBJ2-1, is EPEVTQTPSHQVTQMGQEVILRCVPISNHLYFYWYRQILGQKVEFLVSFYNNEISEKSEIFDDQFSVERPDGSNFTLKIRSTKLEDSAMYFCASCFSTLNEQFFGPGTRLTVL.

This clonotype is a singleton in its sample. The V and J genes are TRBV12-3 or TRBV12-4 and TRBJ1-1; D is ambiguous. The CDR3 runs to 14 residues. V was shortened by 7 bases and J by 3 bases, with 15 bases between the two germline ends. CDR3 in amino acids: CASNSGLMDTEAFF. As DNA, the CDR3 is TGTGCCAGCAATTCGGGGTTGATGGACACTGAAGCTTTCTTT.

The gene calls are TRBV5-1 and TRBJ1-1, with D uncertain. Germline V gives CDR1 SGHRS, CDR2 YFSETQ. The ends were cut back, 4 bases at V and 1 base at J, with 5 bases in the middle. CDR3 length equals 12 residues. CDR3 nucleotide sequence: TGCGCCAGCAGCCAAGAGAACACTGAAGCTTTCTTT. It yields the protein CASSQENTEAFF.

This chain connects TRBV24-1 to TRBJ2-3; TRBD2 is a possible D gene (5 bases). The CDR3 length is 15 residues. Trimming left V 0 bases short and J 0 bases short, with 6 bases between. CDR1 and CDR2 from the germline V gene are KGHDR and SFDVKD. CDR3 sequence (DNA): TGTGCCACCAGTGATTTGCGCGGGAGCACAGATACGCAGTATTTT. It codes for CATSDLRGSTDTQYF.

The chain employs TRBV5-1 and TRBJ1-4; D is unresolved. The V end lost 5 bases, the J end lost 3 bases, and 8 bases lay between the germline ends. The CDR3 is made up of 13 amino acids. Germline lookup yields CDR1 SGHRS and CDR2 YFSETQ. In nucleotides, the CDR3 is TGCGCCAGCAGAGCATCGGCTAATGAAAAACTGTTTTTT. Protein product: CASRASANEKLFF.

The rearrangement uses TRBV29-1 and TRBJ2-2; 10 bases fit TRBD2. The CDR3 is 16 amino acids. V lost 5 bases, J lost 6 bases, and 12 bases stayed unmatched. Germline lookup yields CDR1 SQVTM and CDR2 ANQGSEA. The CDR3 nucleotides are TGCAGCGTTATAAAGCGAAGCGGGAGGGCCGCCGGGGAGCTGTTTTTT. Its translation is CSVIKRSGRAAGELFF.

This chain uses TRBV15 with TRBJ2-3; D not resolved. The CDR3 runs 11 residues. V was clipped by 4 bases and J by 7 bases, with 6 bases between them. Germline V gene lookup returns CDR1 LNHNV and CDR2 YYDKDF (reference sequence). The CDR3 bases are TGTGCCACCAGCAAGCAAAATACGCAGTATTTT. Its translation is CATSKQNTQYF.

V usage is TRBV9 and J usage is TRBJ1-1; 7 bases are a match to TRBD1. Germline V gives CDR1 SGDLS, CDR2 YYNGEE. This CDR3 is built from 16 residues. The V segment lost 3 bases and the J segment 5 bases; nucleotides outside the gene matches: 13. CDR3 sequence reads: CASSGNGQESETEAFF. In DNA form, the CDR3 reads TGTGCCAGCAGCGGTAACGGACAGGAAAGTGAGACTGAAGCTTTCTTT.

This chain joins TRBV11-1 and TRBJ2-1, with 7 positions matching TRBD2. This CDR3 is 22 amino acids long. The V gene's germline CDR1 is SGHAT and CDR2 FQDESV (reference sequence). With V trimmed by 4 bases and J by 8 bases, 32 bases remained unmatched. The CDR3 sequence is CASSSQAGAGPAWERANDEQFF. The CDR3 DNA reads TGTGCCAGCAGCTCCCAGGCGGGAGCTGGACCGGCATGGGAGCGGGCAAACGATGAGCAGTTCTTC.

The rearrangement uses TRBV29-1 and TRBJ2-1; TRBD1 aligns across 12 bases. This CDR3 is 13 amino acids long. CDR1 is SQVTM and CDR2 is ANQGSEA in the germline V gene. Germline trimming cut 7 bases from V and 10 bases from J; bases unmatched to any gene: 8. This chain's CDR3 is CSDLGQGAHEQFF. The CDR3 DNA is TGCAGCGACCTGGGACAGGGGGCTCACGAGCAGTTCTTC.

A single count supports this clonotype. This sequence joins TRBV7-9 and TRBJ2-7; 9 nucleotides line up with TRBD2. The germline V gene has CDR1 SEHNR and CDR2 FQNEAQ (reference sequence). The CDR3 loop spans 16 amino acids. V lost 1 base, J lost 0 bases, and 4 bases stayed unmatched. The CDR3 loop reads CASSLGSSGASYEQYF. Written as DNA, the CDR3 is TGTGCCAGCAGCTTAGGATCTAGCGGGGCCTCCTACGAGCAGTACTTC.

This clonotype was seen a single time. V is TRBV9 and J is TRBJ2-5, with D unresolved. Trimming stripped 0 bases from V and 1 base from J, with 7 bases between. The CDR3 is 14 amino acids. Germline-derived CDR1 and CDR2 are SGDLS and YYNGEE. The CDR3 coding sequence is TGTGCCAGCAGCGTAGCGGAATCCCAAGAGACCCAGTACTTC. Translated: CASSVAESQETQYF.

This chain connects TRBV15 to TRBJ2-3; D unresolved. The germline V and J ends were trimmed by 1 base and 1 base, with 6 bases remaining between them. The CDR3 has 14 residues. The germline V gene has CDR1 LNHNV and CDR2 YYDKDF (reference sequence). This CDR3 is CATSRALGTDTQYF. In nucleotides, the CDR3 is TGTGCCACCAGCAGAGCGTTGGGCACAGATACGCAGTATTTT.

This chain uses TRBV2 with TRBJ2-7; TRBD1 matches at 9 bases. The CDR3 sequence is 15 residues long. Germline values: CDR1 SNHLY, CDR2 FYNNEI. Trimming removed 2 bases from V and 2 bases from J; junction bases left unmatched: 4. The CDR3 coding sequence is TGTGCCAGCAGTGAACTTGGACAGGGGCCCTACGAGCAGTACTTC. Translated: CASSELGQGPYEQYF. The variable domain in full, completed from reference TRBV2 and TRBJ2-7, reads EPEVTQTPSHQVTQMGQEVILRCVPISNHLYFYWYRQILGQKVEFLVSFYNNEISEKSEIFDDQFSVERPDGSNFTLKIRSTKLEDSAMYFCASSELGQGPYEQYFGPGTRLTVT.

The genes are TRBV13 and TRBJ2-5, with 9 positions matching TRBD1. The CDR3 runs 17 residues. Trimming removed 1 base from V and 4 bases from J; junction bases left unmatched: 10. The V gene's germline CDR1 is PRHDT and CDR2 FYEKMQ (reference sequence). CDR3 sequence (DNA): TGTGCCAGCAGCTTAGTCCCCCCTCAGACAGGGGGAGAGACCCAGTACTTC. This translates into CASSLVPPQTGGETQYF.